This is a list of T cell receptor beta chains from one sample in a study of T cell clonotyping in hematopoietic cell transplantation. Assay: immunoSEQ multiplex PCR; the TCRdb copy retains only in-frame clones and omits some. The table lists about 28,000 clones, roughly 91% of them singletons. Sequenced here: peripheral blood mononuclear cells, sampled before stem cell transplant. These receptors all stem from a man aged 45 to 65 with acute myeloid leukemia. Some clones in this sample may be carry-over from other donors' samples. Both conserved end residues are part of each CDR3. The D gene is left open where the match is weak. Clone size is given for some rows only: seen once, a few or many times, or a class if the clone is expanded.

j_call clone_size d_call v_call cdr3_nt cdr3_aa
TRBJ2-7 - - TRBV29-1 TGCAGCGTGAGGACACCTTCCTACGAGCAGTACTTC CSVRTPSYEQYF
TRBJ1-6 - - TRBV28 TGTGCCAGCAGTCTTAGGACGGTTAATTCACCCCTCCACTTT CASSLRTVNSPLHF
TRBJ2-7 - - TRBV7-8 TGTGCCAGCAGCCCTACTAAGGACGAGCAGTACTTC CASSPTKDEQYF
TRBJ2-7 - - TRBV7-9 TGTGCCAGCAGCCACCCAGGGAGCTCCTACGAGCAGTACTTC CASSHPGSSYEQYF
TRBJ1-1 - - TRBV4-3 TGCGCCAGCAGCCAGACATCCTTCATGAACACTGAAGCTTTCTTT CASSQTSFMNTEAFF
TRBJ1-4 - TRBD1 TRBV7-6 TGTGCCAGCGCGACAGGGCCTGAAAAACTGTTTTTT CASATGPEKLFF
TRBJ2-1 - TRBD2 TRBV5-1 TGCGCCAGCAGCTTAGGACTAGCGGGAGCGGAAGATGAGCAGTTCTTC CASSLGLAGAEDEQFF
TRBJ1-1 once - TRBV10-3 TGTGCCATCAGTGAGGGCGCGGGCACTGAAGCTTTCTTT CAISEGAGTEAFF
TRBJ2-5 - - TRBV5-1 TGCGCCAGCTCCGGGACACCTCAAGAGACCCAGTACTTC CASSGTPQETQYF
TRBJ2-5 - TRBD2 TRBV11-1 TGTGCCAGCAGCTTAGCGGGGCTAGCGGGGATCGCGGAGACCCAGTACTTC CASSLAGLAGIAETQYF
TRBJ1-1 - - TRBV5-1 TGCGCCAGCTCATCGGGGGCGCGGAACACTGAAGCTTTCTTT CASSSGARNTEAFF
TRBJ2-7 - TRBD2 TRBV5-8 TGTGCCAGCAGCTTGGCGGCCGGGGACGGACTAGCGGGAGGCAACGAGCAGTACTTC CASSLAAGDGLAGGNEQYF
TRBJ2-4 - TRBD1 TRBV5-5 TGTGCCAGCAGCTTGGGGACAGGGGGCGGGGACATTCAGTACTTC CASSLGTGGGDIQYF
TRBJ2-3 once TRBD2 TRBV7-9 TGTGCCAGCAGCTTAGGGACTAGCGGGAGCCCAGATACGCAGTATTTT CASSLGTSGSPDTQYF
TRBJ1-4 - TRBD1 TRBV30 TGTGCCTGGACCCGACAGGGTATGAATGAAAAACTGTTTTTT CAWTRQGMNEKLFF
TRBJ2-2 - - TRBV5-4 TGTGCCAGCAGCTCGGCGGGCGGGGAGCTGTTTTTT CASSSAGGELFF
TRBJ1-4 - - TRBV11-2 TGTGCCAGCAGCTTCAACAGGGCGGCTGAAAAACTGTTTTTT CASSFNRAAEKLFF
TRBJ2-3 - TRBD2 TRBV4-3 TGCGCCAGCAGCCAAGATCTTACCCTAGCGGGGGGGGTAGATACGCAGTATTTT CASSQDLTLAGGVDTQYF
TRBJ2-2 - - TRBV9 TGTGCCAGCAGCGTTCAATCTTCGAACACCGGGGAGCTGTTTTTT CASSVQSSNTGELFF
TRBJ2-7 - - TRBV27 TGTGCCAGCAGTCTCACCAGCCCCTTATACGAGCAGTACTTC CASSLTSPLYEQYF
TRBJ1-1 - TRBD1 TRBV29-1 TGCAGCGTTGAAAGGGGACAGGGGAACACTGAAGCTTTCTTT CSVERGQGNTEAFF
TRBJ1-2 - - TRBV7-9 TGTGCCAGCAGCTTAGATCCTGGGGACGGCTACACCTTC CASSLDPGDGYTF
TRBJ2-1 - - TRBV7-2 TGTGCCAGCAGCCCGAACGTCCGTGAGCAGTTCTTC CASSPNVREQFF
TRBJ2-3 - TRBD2 TRBV10-3 TGTGCCATCAGTGAGTTCATGCGGGGGGGGACAGATACGCAGTATTTT CAISEFMRGGTDTQYF
TRBJ2-1 - - TRBV4-3 TGCGCCAGCAGCCAAGATCTAACAAGCGGCTCCTACAATGAGCAGTTCTTC CASSQDLTSGSYNEQFF
TRBJ2-7 once - TRBV5-1 TGCGCCAGCAGTTACTCGGGGAACGAGCAGTACTTC CASSYSGNEQYF